The rows below give T cell receptor beta chains drawn from one sample of a study of tumor-infiltrating lymphocytes in primary liver carcinoma. From the multiplex PCR reads, TCRdb called clonotypes with MiXCR, one entry per CDR3 protein. Of about 330,000 distinct CDR3 sequences in the sample, roughly two thirds are singletons; the top ten hold about 6.5%. The sample consisted of peripheral blood. The receptors were sampled from a middle-aged man with primary liver carcinoma and hepatitis B virus infection. CDR3s leave out the opening cysteine and the closing phenylalanine or tryptophan. Fields, in order: J gene, V gene, CDR3 length, CDR3 protein.

J gene: TRBJ2-4
V gene: TRBV12-3/TRBV12-4
CDR3 length: 14
CDR3 protein: VSSFNRVLAKNIQY

J gene: TRBJ2-7
V gene: TRBV24-1
CDR3 length: 11
CDR3 protein: ATGTPYSYEQY

J gene: TRBJ2-3
V gene: TRBV6-1
CDR3 length: 12
CDR3 protein: VSRADLGADTQY

J gene: TRBJ2-5
V gene: TRBV5-1
CDR3 length: 13
CDR3 protein: ASSMTALASETQY

J gene: TRBJ2-1
V gene: TRBV10-3
CDR3 length: 13
CDR3 protein: AISERDSSYNEQF

J gene: TRBJ1-4
V gene: TRBV6-5
CDR3 length: 12
CDR3 protein: ASSRAGSTEKLF

J gene: TRBJ2-3
V gene: TRBV28
CDR3 length: 12
CDR3 protein: ASSFVGETDTQY

J gene: TRBJ2-7
V gene: TRBV11-2
CDR3 length: 13
CDR3 protein: ASSANPSDSSEQY

J gene: TRBJ2-7
V gene: TRBV12-3/TRBV12-4
CDR3 length: 12
CDR3 protein: ASSGGETSYEQY

J gene: TRBJ1-2
V gene: TRBV28
CDR3 length: 10
CDR3 protein: ASTRRTDGYT

J gene: TRBJ1-1
V gene: TRBV6-6
CDR3 length: 12
CDR3 protein: ASSYSIATTEAF

J gene: TRBJ2-2
V gene: TRBV6-6
CDR3 length: 13
CDR3 protein: ASGPGHSNTGELF

J gene: TRBJ2-7
V gene: TRBV29-1
CDR3 length: 12
CDR3 protein: SVKEGDFSYEQY

J gene: TRBJ2-5
V gene: TRBV11-2
CDR3 length: 13
CDR3 protein: ASSLEWQSQETQY

J gene: TRBJ1-6
V gene: TRBV5-1
CDR3 length: 11
CDR3 protein: ASRLDIQTPLH

J gene: TRBJ2-7
V gene: TRBV6-4
CDR3 length: 12
CDR3 protein: ASSVRVPLDEQY

J gene: TRBJ1-1
V gene: TRBV28
CDR3 length: 11
CDR3 protein: ASSLPGGTEAF

J gene: TRBJ2-1
V gene: TRBV11-3
CDR3 length: 11
CDR3 protein: ASSGNPPNEQF

J gene: TRBJ2-1
V gene: TRBV7-9
CDR3 length: 13
CDR3 protein: VSSRWTDPYNEQF

J gene: TRBJ2-3
V gene: TRBV4-3
CDR3 length: 14
CDR3 protein: ASSQEASGHTDTQY

J gene: TRBJ2-7
V gene: TRBV6-1
CDR3 length: 11
CDR3 protein: ASKRQVTYEQY

J gene: TRBJ2-7
V gene: TRBV5-4
CDR3 length: 13
CDR3 protein: ASSRSQRESYEQY

J gene: TRBJ2-7
V gene: TRBV6-6
CDR3 length: 13
CDR3 protein: ASSQTDRGVDEQY

J gene: TRBJ2-3
V gene: TRBV5-1
CDR3 length: 14
CDR3 protein: DSSFGPVSNTDTQY

J gene: TRBJ2-1
V gene: TRBV11-2
CDR3 length: 11
CDR3 protein: ASSLLQGNEQF

J gene: TRBJ2-7
V gene: TRBV4-1
CDR3 length: 11
CDR3 protein: ASSRTGVYEQY

J gene: TRBJ1-6
V gene: TRBV5-6
CDR3 length: 14
CDR3 protein: ASSSVKGDDNSPLH

J gene: TRBJ1-2
V gene: TRBV6-6
CDR3 length: 12
CDR3 protein: ASSSLDRGGGDT

J gene: TRBJ1-2
V gene: TRBV5-4
CDR3 length: 13
CDR3 protein: ASSRAGRTNYGYT

J gene: TRBJ1-2
V gene: TRBV7-9
CDR3 length: 11
CDR3 protein: ASSLVQENGYT

J gene: TRBJ2-3
V gene: TRBV14
CDR3 length: 14
CDR3 protein: ASSPKSRGPTDTQY

J gene: TRBJ1-1
V gene: TRBV29-1
CDR3 length: 11
CDR3 protein: SVLHGLNTEAF

J gene: TRBJ2-1
V gene: TRBV6-5
CDR3 length: 13
CDR3 protein: ASASGTSGSHEQF